This record covers a single T cell receptor (beta chain). Many counts were recorded for this clonotype. It has no known antigen specificity. Base quality data are lacking; no much larger clone is found one base away. Library creation used multiplex PCR. TCRdb names Illumina HiSeq 4000 as the instrument used. iRepertoire HTBI primers and Arm-PCR amplification of CDR3 regions were used to construct TCR beta libraries. Before sequencing, the PCR products underwent gel purification. The authors' analysis ran thus. Across samples, 60 to 70 TRBV and 13 to 15 TRBJ segments were identified and used for gene usage analysis of CDR3 amino acid clonotypes. COPE and FqMerger were used to merge the filtered high-quality paired reads into contigs. Contigs were aligned with BLAST to IMGT TRBV, TRBD and TRBJ reference genes, and CDR3 was defined per IMGT. Clonotypes above 0.1% frequency were classified as highly expanded clones. Repertoire diversity was measured by Shannon entropy, and V-J evenness by the Gini coefficient. Public clonotypes were defined as clonotypes shared by more than one individual. TCRdb passed the public sequencing reads through fastp at Q25 and MiXCR, retaining productive beta sequences. Under each unique CDR3 protein, matching rows form one entry showing the most common genes and DNA. In this record, the V and J calls reflect TCRdb's handling and not the investigators' own analysis. The sample data list 200,000 to 250,000 distinct CDR3 sequences, and 20% to 25% of these were observed just once. Of the sample, roughly 13% falls within the top ten clones.

This record comes from a study of regulatory T cells in long-lasting Graves disease (dated by TCRdb to about 2021). Study-wide context: In the newly diagnosed Graves' disease group, patients had been taking antithyroid drugs for less than 3 months. The study was registered as a clinical trial and conducted in China. Persistent Graves' disease patients were compared with newly diagnosed Graves' disease patients by peripheral blood TCR sequencing and RNA sequencing. A total of around 35 samples underwent TCR sequencing, from around 13 patients with persistent Graves' disease and some 20 patients with newly diagnosed Graves' disease. The paper as a whole reports these results and caveats: Persistent Graves' disease patients showed lower TCR Shannon entropy and fewer highly expanded clones than newly diagnosed patients, suggesting clonal expansion. Because the primary lesion, thyroid tissue, could not be accessed, the study looked at peripheral blood alone. A larger number of public clonotypes was shared among persistent patients (fewer than 3,000) than among newly diagnosed patients (around 970). Persistent disease showed preferential use of TRBV28, TRBJ1-2 and TRBJ2-5, whereas newly diagnosed disease favored TRBV20-1 and TRBJ2-1. Only the TCR beta chain was sequenced and analyzed. As a limitation, the authors acknowledged that the small sample size may reduce accuracy.

CDR1 and CDR2, per the germline V gene, are SNHLY and FYNNEI. The junction shows trimming of 7 bases on V and 0 bases on J, and the gene matches do not reach 11 bases of it. Reading from cysteine to phenylalanine, the CDR3 counts 18 amino acids. CDR3 DNA is the only sequence kept; it has 54 bases, read in frame from the first base. The meaning of the sample's time point label: newly diagnosed GD, antithyroid drugs for less than 3 months. For both TCR sequencing and RNA sequencing, RNA was extracted from PBMCs using TRIzol. Graves' disease was diagnosed according to American Thyroid Association guidelines. Recruitment of patients was carried out at an endocrinology department in Xi'an, China. Each patient gave 7.5 to 10 milliliters of peripheral blood, collected in an EDTA anticoagulant tube. PBMCs were isolated by Ficoll Paque Plus density gradient separation without further T cell sorting. RNA quality was checked with an Agilent 2100 Bioanalyzer and agarose gel, and concentration with a NanoDrop 2000.

The clonotype comes from a female donor with Graves disease. The sample in question was peripheral blood mononuclear cells (PBMCs), obtained at new diagnosis, from a patient treated with antithyroid drugs. The sequence joins TRBV2 to TRBJ1-6; 8 bases in the middle match TRBD1. The CDR3 reads CASNLPTGASSYNSPLHF. In nucleotide form, the sequence is TGTGCCAGCAATCTCCCGACAGGGGCGAGCTCCTATAATTCACCCCTCCACTTT.